These 7 T cell receptor beta chains were all obtained from the same sample, sequenced in a study of blood T cell repertoires in COVID-19. Generated by immunoSEQ multiplex PCR, the TCRdb table keeps only in-frame clones and is missing some. The data hold roughly 70,000 clones, with more than 75% observed a single time. The sequenced sample was peripheral blood. These receptors all stem from a man over 45 with active COVID-19.

The V call is TRBV30, the J call TRBJ1-4; 10 bases map to TRBD1. J lost 10 bases, V lost 3 bases, and 2 bases had no gene match. Germline CDR1 GTSNPN, CDR2 SVGIG (reference sequence). The CDR3 spans 12 residues. This chain's CDR3 is CAWSWTGGKLFF. Here the CDR3 DNA reads TGTGCCTGGAGCTGGACAGGGGGAAAACTGTTTTTT.

The chain uses TRBV29-1 and TRBJ2-1; TRBD2 matches at 10 bases. The V gene's germline CDR1 is SQVTM and CDR2 ANQGSEA. V dropped 7 bases and J dropped 5; count of bases not matched to a gene: 17. The CDR3 spans 17 residues. Here the CDR3 reads CSAMEGLGLAEDNEQFF. The CDR3 nucleotides read TGCAGCGCCATGGAGGGCCTAGGACTAGCGGAGGACAATGAGCAGTTCTTC.

The chain is built from TRBV5-1 and TRBJ2-5; TRBD1 aligns across 12 bases. Unmatched junction bases numbered 6, after V lost 4 bases and J lost 5 bases. The CDR3 contains 15 residues. Germline CDR1 reads SGHRS; CDR2 reads YFSETQ. The CDR3 sequence is CASSKGQGARETQYF. As DNA, the CDR3 is TGCGCCAGCAGCAAGGGACAGGGGGCGCGGGAGACCCAGTACTTC.

The chain carries TRBV7-9 and TRBJ2-2, with a tentative D call TRBD2 (6 bases). CDR3 length: 12 amino acids. Germline CDR1 is SEHNR and CDR2 is FQNEAQ (reference sequence). Trimming removed 11 bases from V and 4 bases from J, with 11 bases in between. The CDR3 DNA sequence: TGTGCCTGGGATAGCGGCACCGGGGAGCTGTTTTTT. Amino acids: CAWDSGTGELFF.

As regards this clone: The same CDR3 arises from other DNA sequences in this sample as well. The CDR3 loop is CASSPSPGNTEAFF. CDR3 DNA: TGTGCCAGCAGCCCTTCCCCAGGGAACACTGAAGCTTTCTTT. The rearrangement links TRBV6-4 to TRBJ1-1, with unresolved D. The CDR3 sequence is 14 residues long. V lost 6 bases, J lost 1 base, and 12 bases lay in between. Germline V CDR1 and CDR2: MRHNA, SNTAGT.

V and J are TRBV5-5 and TRBJ2-7, with 7 bases identical to TRBD2. The V and J ends lost 1 base and 3 bases, in that order; junction bases with no gene match: 10. CDR1 and CDR2 from the germline V gene are SGHKS and YYEKEE (reference sequence). The CDR3 consists of 16 residues. The CDR3 region is CASSLSGTNSFYEQYF. DNA of the CDR3: TGTGCCAGCAGCTTGTCCGGGACTAACAGCTTCTACGAGCAGTACTTC.

The sample holds one count of this clone. This chain links TRBV9 with TRBJ2-7; a weak D match, TRBD2 (5 bases). The CDR3 is 12 amino acids. Germline CDR1 is SGDLS and CDR2 is YYNGEE. V lost 4 bases to trimming and J lost 4 bases, with 9 bases between them. Here the CDR3 DNA reads TGTGCCAGCAGCAGGACTTTTTACGAGCAGTACTTC. Residues: CASSRTFYEQYF. Full variable domain (outside the CDR3, taken from reference TRBV9 and TRBJ2-7): DSGVTQTPKHLITATGQRVTLRCSPRSGDLSVYWYQQSLDQGLQFLIQYYNGEERAKGNILERFSAQQFPDLHSELNLSSLELGDSALYFCASSRTFYEQYFGPGTRLTVT.